The next 6 T cell receptor beta chains were all read from a single sample in a study of tumor-infiltrating lymphocytes in oesophageal squamous cell carcinoma. TCRdb re-analysed the PCR reads in MiXCR, keeping a single row per CDR3 protein. Found here are about 20,000 distinct CDR3 sequences, roughly 41% of them singletons; the top ten hold about 13%. The sample comprised normal esophageal tissue next to the tumor. The source of these receptors is a male donor with esophageal squamous cell carcinoma.

With regard to this clonotype: One end of the junction varies from germline; a read error may be responsible. V gene TRBV5-3 combines with J gene TRBJ2-6, with a weak D call TRBD1 (6 bases). TRBV5-3 is an open reading frame, and its role is uncertain. The CDR3 totals 9 residues. The CDR3 here is CASSSNRDF. CDR3 in DNA: TGCGCCAGCAGCTCGAACAGGGATTTC.

Comments on this clonotype: Since the CDR3 does not end with the conserved phenylalanine or tryptophan, this likely comes from a read error. Because the CDR3's place on the DNA is in doubt, the DNA is left out and the CDR3 is given as listed by TCRdb. CDR3 amino acids: CASSFPSGRPAFYEQYFGN. The chain carries TRBV7-4 and TRBJ2-3; the table's D call, TRBD2, was not checked against the DNA. Per the germline V gene, CDR1 is SGHVT and CDR2 is SQSDAQ. The CDR3 is 19 amino acids long, termini counted.

A remark on this clonotype: A much larger clonotype is one base distant, so this may be a read error. The chain combines TRBV28 with TRBJ2-1; 8 bases match TRBD1. Germline V gene lookup returns CDR1 MDHEN and CDR2 SYDVKM. The CDR3 has 15 residues. V gave up 7 bases and J gave up 10 bases; unmatched junction bases: 15. The CDR3 region has the DNA TGTGCCAGCACCTTGACAGGGGCTAGCTCCTACGAGCAGTTCTTC. Encoded protein: CASTLTGASSYEQFF.

The chain employs TRBV7-2 and TRBJ2-1; tentatively, D is TRBD2 (6 bases). Per the germline V gene, CDR1 is SGHTA and CDR2 is FQGNSA. CDR3 length equals 16 residues. V dropped 0 bases and J dropped 0 bases, with 9 bases sitting between them. CDR3 residues: CASSLALAPSYNEQFF. CDR3 coding DNA: TGTGCCAGCAGCTTAGCGCTAGCGCCCTCCTACAATGAGCAGTTCTTC.

The V call is TRBV7-9, the J call TRBJ2-1; the D gene is possibly TRBD2 (6 bases). The V gene lost 5 bases and the J gene lost 2 bases, with 13 bases spanning the gap. Per the germline V gene, CDR1 is SEHNR and CDR2 is FQNEAQ (reference sequence). The CDR3 length is 15 residues. For the CDR3, the DNA is TGTGCCAGCAGCCCACGGGACTCCCCCTACAATGAGCAGTTCTTC. Its translation is CASSPRDSPYNEQFF.

Regarding this clonotype: Germline and junction disagree at one end, which may indicate a read error. The gene calls are TRBV7-3 and TRBJ1-6; D not certain. There are 13 residues in the CDR3. Germline-derived CDR1 and CDR2 are SGHTA and FQGTGA. The CDR3 loop reads CASSLDTGFEQYF. The CDR3 bases are TGTGCCAGCAGCTTAGATACGGGTTTCGAGCAGTACTTT.